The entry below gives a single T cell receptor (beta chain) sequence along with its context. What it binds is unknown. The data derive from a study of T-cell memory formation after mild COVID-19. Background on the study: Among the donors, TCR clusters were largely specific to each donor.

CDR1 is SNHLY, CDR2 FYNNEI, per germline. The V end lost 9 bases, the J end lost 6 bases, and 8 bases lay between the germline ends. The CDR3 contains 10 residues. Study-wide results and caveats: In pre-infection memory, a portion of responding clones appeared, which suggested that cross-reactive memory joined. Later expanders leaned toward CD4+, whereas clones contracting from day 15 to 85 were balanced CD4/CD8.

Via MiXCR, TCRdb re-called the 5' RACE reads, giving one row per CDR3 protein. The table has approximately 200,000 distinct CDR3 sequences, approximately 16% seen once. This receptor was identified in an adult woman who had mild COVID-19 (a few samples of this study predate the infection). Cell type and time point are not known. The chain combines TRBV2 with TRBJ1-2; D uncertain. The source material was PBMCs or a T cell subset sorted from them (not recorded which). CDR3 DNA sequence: TGTGCCAGAGGGCAGGATGGCTACACCTTC. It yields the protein CARGQDGYTF.